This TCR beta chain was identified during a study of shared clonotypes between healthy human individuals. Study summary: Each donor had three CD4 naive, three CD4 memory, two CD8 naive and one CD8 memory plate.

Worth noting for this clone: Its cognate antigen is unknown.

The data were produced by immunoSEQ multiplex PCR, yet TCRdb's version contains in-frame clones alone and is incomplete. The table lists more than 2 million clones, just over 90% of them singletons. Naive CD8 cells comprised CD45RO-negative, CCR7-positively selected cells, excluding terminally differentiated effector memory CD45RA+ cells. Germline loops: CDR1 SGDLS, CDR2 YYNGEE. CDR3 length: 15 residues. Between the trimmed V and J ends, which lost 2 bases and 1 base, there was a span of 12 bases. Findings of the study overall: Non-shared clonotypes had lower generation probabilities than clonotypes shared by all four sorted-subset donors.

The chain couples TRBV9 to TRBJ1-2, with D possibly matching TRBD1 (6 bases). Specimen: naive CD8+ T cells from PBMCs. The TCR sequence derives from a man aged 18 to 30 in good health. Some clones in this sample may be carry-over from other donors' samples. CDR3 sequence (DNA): TGTGCCAGCAGCGTCGGGGACACCCGTAACTATGGCTACACCTTC. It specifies CASSVGDTRNYGYTF.